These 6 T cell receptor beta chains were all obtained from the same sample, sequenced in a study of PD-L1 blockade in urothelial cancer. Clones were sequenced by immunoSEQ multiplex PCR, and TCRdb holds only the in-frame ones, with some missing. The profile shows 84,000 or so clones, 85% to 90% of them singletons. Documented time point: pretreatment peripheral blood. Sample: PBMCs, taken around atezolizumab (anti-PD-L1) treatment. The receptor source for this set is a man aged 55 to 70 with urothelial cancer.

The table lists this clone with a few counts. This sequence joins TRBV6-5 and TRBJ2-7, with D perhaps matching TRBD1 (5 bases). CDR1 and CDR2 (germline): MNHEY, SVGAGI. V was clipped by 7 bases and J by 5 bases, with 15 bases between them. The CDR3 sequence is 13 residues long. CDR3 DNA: TGTGCCAGCAATCAGGGTTTCCGGGACGAGCAGTACTTC. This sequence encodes CASNQGFRDEQYF.

The CDR3 sequence: CASSYPGQGWNEQFF. CDR3 coding DNA: TGTGCCAGTTCTTACCCGGGACAGGGTTGGAATGAGCAGTTCTTC. The gene calls are TRBV11-2 and TRBJ2-1; 9 nucleotides line up with TRBD1. J gave up 7 bases and V 9 bases, and 13 bases lay outside the gene matches. There are 15 residues in the CDR3. CDR1 SGHAT and CDR2 FQNNGV come from the germline V gene.

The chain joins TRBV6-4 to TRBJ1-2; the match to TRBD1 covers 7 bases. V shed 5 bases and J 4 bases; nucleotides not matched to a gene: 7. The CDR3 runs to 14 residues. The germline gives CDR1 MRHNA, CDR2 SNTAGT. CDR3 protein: CASSLDRRGYGYTF. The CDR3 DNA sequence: TGTGCCAGCAGTCTGGACAGGAGGGGCTATGGCTACACCTTC.

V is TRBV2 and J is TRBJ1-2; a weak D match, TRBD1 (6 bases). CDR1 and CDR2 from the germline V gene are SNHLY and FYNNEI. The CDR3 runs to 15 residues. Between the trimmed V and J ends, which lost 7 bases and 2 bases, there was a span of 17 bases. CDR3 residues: CASKQPTGPNYGYTF. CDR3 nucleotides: TGTGCCAGCAAACAGCCGACAGGACCAAACTATGGCTACACCTTC.

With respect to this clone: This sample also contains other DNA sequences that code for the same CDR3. CDR3 protein: CASSRGVSSYEQYF. The CDR3 bases are TGTGCCAGTAGTAGAGGAGTATCCTCCTACGAGCAGTACTTC. The chain has TRBV19 and TRBJ2-7, with D uncertain. Trimming removed 4 bases at V and 0 bases at J, with 10 bases between. CDR3 length: 14 amino acids. In germline, CDR1 is LNHDA, CDR2 SQIVND (reference sequence).

The CDR3 nucleotides are TGTGCCAGCAGCTTGCTAGCGCCAACCTACAATGAGCAGTTCTTC. It encodes CASSLLAPTYNEQFF. The gene calls are TRBV11-2 and TRBJ2-1, with D possibly being TRBD2 (6 bases). Germline CDR1 reads SGHAT; CDR2 reads FQNNGV. V was cut by 3 bases and J by 2 bases, with 11 bases left in between. The CDR3 length is 15 residues. Full variable domain (rest looked up from reference TRBV11-2 and TRBJ2-1): EAGVAQSPRYKIIEKRQSVAFWCNPISGHATLYWYQQILGQGPKLLIQFQNNGVVDDSQLPKDRFSAERLKGVDSTLKIQPAKLEDSAVYLCASSLLAPTYNEQFFGPGTRLTVL.